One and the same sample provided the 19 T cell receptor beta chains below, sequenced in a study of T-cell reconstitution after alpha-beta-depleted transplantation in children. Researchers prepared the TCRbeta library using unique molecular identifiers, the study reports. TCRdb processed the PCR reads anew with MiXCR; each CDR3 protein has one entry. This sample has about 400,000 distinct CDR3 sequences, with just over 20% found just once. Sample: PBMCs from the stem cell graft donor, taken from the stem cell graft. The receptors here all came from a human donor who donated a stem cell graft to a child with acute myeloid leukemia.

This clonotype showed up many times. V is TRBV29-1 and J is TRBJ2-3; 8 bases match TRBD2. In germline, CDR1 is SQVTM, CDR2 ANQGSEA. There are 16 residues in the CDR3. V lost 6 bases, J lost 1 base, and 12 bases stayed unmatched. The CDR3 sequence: CSVPLGSGSRTDTQYF. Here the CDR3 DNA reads TGCAGCGTCCCCCTGGGAAGCGGGAGTCGCACAGATACGCAGTATTTT.

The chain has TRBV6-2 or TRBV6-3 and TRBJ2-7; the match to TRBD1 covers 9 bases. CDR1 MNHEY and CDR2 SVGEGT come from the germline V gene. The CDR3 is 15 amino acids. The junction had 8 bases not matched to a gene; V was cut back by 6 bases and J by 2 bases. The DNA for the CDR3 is TGTGCCAGCAGACCTCAAGGACAGGGGACCTACGAGCAGTACTTC. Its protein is CASRPQGQGTYEQYF.

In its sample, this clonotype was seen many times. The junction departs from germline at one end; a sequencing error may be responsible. Written as DNA, the CDR3 is TGTGCCAGCTCCCCGGGACAGAACTCCTACGAGCAGTACTTC. Protein sequence: CASSPGQNSYEQYF. The J gene is TRBJ2-7, the V gene TRBV5-1; 7 bases fit TRBD1. CDR3 length equals 14 residues. Germline V lookup: CDR1 SGHRS, CDR2 YFSETQ.

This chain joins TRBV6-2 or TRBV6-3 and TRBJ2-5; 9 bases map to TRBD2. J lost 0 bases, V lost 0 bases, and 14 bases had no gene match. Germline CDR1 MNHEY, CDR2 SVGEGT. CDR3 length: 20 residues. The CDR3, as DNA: TGTGCCAGCAGTTACTCTCGAGCGGGGGGCCGCAGTTCATACCAAGAGACCCAGTACTTC. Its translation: CASSYSRAGGRSSYQETQYF.

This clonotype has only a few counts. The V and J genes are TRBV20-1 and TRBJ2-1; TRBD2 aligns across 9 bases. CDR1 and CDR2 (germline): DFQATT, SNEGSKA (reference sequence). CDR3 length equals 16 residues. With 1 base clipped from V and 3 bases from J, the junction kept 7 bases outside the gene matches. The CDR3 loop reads CSARGISGSYYNEQFF. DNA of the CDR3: TGCAGTGCTAGAGGGATTAGCGGGAGTTACTACAATGAGCAGTTCTTC.

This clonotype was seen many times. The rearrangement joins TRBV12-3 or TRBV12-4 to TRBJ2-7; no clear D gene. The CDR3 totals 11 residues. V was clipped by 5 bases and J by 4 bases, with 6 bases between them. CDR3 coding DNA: TGTGCCAGCAGTACCTATTACGAGCAGTACTTC. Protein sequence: CASSTYYEQYF.

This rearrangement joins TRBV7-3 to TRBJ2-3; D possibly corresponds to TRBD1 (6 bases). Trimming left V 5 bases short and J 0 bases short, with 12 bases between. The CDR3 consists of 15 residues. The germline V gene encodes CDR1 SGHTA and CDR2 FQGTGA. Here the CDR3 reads CASSTGTSSTDTQYF. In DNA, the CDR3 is TGTGCCAGCAGCACCGGGACAAGTAGCACAGATACGCAGTATTTT.

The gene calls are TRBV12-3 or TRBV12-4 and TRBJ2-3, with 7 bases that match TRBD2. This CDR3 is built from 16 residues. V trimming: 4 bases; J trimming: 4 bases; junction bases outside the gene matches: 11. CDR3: CASSYLQRDPADTQYF. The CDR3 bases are TGTGCCAGCAGTTATCTGCAGCGGGATCCCGCAGATACGCAGTATTTT.

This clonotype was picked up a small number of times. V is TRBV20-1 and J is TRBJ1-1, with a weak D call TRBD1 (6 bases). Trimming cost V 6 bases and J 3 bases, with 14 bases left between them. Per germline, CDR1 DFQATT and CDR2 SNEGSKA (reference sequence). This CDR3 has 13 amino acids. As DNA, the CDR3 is TGCAGTGCCCGGGAGGGGGGTGACACTGAAGCTTTCTTT. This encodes CSAREGGDTEAFF.

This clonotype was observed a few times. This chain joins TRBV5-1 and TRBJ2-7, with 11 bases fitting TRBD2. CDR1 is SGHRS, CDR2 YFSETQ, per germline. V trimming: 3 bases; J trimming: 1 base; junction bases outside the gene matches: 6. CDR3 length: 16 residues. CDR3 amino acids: CASSSVTSGMSYEQYF. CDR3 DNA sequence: TGCGCCAGCAGCTCAGTGACTAGCGGGATGTCCTACGAGCAGTACTTC.

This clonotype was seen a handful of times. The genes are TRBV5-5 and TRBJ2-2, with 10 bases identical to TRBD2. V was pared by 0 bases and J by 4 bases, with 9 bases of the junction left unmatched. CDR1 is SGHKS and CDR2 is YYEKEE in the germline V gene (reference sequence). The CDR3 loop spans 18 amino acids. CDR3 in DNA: TGTGCCAGCAGCTTGGAGACTAGCGGGTGGTCGAGCACCGGGGAGCTGTTTTTT. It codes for CASSLETSGWSSTGELFF.

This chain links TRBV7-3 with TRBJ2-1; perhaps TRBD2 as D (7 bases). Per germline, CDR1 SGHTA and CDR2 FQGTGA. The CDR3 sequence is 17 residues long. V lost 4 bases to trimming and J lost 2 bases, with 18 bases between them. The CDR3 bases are TGTGCCAGCAGCTCTGGGGGGGCAAGGGGTCCCTACAATGAGCAGTTCTTC. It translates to CASSSGGARGPYNEQFF.

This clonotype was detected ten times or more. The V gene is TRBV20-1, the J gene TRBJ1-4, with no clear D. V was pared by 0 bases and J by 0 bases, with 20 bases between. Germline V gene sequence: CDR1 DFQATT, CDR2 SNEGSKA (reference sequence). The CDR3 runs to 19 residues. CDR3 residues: CSARDLGRWGTATNEKLFF. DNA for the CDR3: TGCAGTGCTAGAGATCTCGGGCGCTGGGGAACGGCAACTAATGAAAAACTGTTTTTT.

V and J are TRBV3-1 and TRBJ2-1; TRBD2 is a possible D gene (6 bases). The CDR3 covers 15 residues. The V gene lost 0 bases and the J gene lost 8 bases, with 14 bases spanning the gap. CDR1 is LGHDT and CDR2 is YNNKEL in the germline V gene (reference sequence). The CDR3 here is CASSQDRLGEDEQFF. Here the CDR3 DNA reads TGTGCCAGCAGCCAAGATCGGTTGGGGGAGGATGAGCAGTTCTTC.

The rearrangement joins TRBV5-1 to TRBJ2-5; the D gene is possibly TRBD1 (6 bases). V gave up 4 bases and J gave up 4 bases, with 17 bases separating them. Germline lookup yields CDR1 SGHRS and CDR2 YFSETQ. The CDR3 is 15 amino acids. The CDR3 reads CASSPGHGARETQYF. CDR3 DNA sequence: TGCGCCAGCAGCCCGGGACATGGCGCACGAGAGACCCAGTACTTC. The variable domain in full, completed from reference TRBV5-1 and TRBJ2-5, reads KAGVTQTPRYLIKTRGQQVTLSCSPISGHRSVSWYQQTPGQGLQFLFEYFSETQRNKGNFPGRFSGRQFSNSRSEMNVSTLELGDSALYLCASSPGHGARETQYFGPGTRLLVL.

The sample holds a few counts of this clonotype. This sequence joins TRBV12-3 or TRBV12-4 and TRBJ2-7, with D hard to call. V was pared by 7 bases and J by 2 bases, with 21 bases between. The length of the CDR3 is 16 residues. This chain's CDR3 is CASTPQSGPPAYEQYF. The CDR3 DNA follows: TGTGCCAGCACCCCTCAGTCGGGCCCCCCGGCCTACGAGCAGTACTTC.

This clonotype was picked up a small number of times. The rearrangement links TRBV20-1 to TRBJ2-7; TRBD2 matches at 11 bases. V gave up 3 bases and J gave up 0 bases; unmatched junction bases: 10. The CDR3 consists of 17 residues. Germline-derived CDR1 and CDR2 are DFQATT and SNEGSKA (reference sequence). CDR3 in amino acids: CSASELKLAGDSYEQYF. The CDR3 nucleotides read TGCAGTGCTAGCGAGTTAAAACTAGCGGGGGACTCCTACGAGCAGTACTTC.

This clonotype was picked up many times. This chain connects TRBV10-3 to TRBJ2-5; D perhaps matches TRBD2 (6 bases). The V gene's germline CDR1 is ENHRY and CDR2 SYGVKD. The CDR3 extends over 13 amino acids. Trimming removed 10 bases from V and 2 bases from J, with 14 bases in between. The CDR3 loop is CATTHGGQETQYF. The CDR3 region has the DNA TGTGCCACCACTCATGGAGGGCAAGAGACCCAGTACTTC.

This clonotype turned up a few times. DNA of the CDR3: TGCGCCAGCAGCTTGTCTGCAGGGGCGGACGAGCAGTACTTC. It translates to CASSLSAGADEQYF. J is TRBJ2-7 and V is TRBV5-1; TRBD1 is a possible D gene (6 bases). The CDR3 loop spans 14 amino acids. V lost 1 base and J lost 5, with 13 bases in between. The germline V gene encodes CDR1 SGHRS and CDR2 YFSETQ.